The 32 T cell receptor beta chains below were found in one sample sequenced in a study of shared clonotypes between healthy human individuals. Profiling relied on immunoSEQ multiplex PCR, and the TCRdb table lists in-frame clones only, not all of them. The sample lists some 2.1 million clones, over 85% seen once, with 1.5% to 2% in the top ten. The naive CD8 fraction comprised CD45RO-negative cells positively selected for CCR7 and excluded terminally differentiated effector memory CD45RA+ cells. Sequenced sample: naive CD8+ T cells from PBMCs. These receptors all stem from a man between 18 and 29 years old in good health. Some clones in this sample may be carry-over from other donors' samples.

V is TRBV7-9 and J is TRBJ2-2; TRBD1 matches 9 bases. V gave up 6 bases and J gave up 5 bases; unmatched junction bases: 10. Looked up from germline, CDR1 is SEHNR and CDR2 is FQNEAQ (reference sequence). The CDR3 totals 16 residues. In nucleotides, the CDR3 is TGTGCCAGCAGTACTATGACAGGGGGTTTTACCGGGGAGCTGTTTTTT. Translated: CASSTMTGGFTGELFF.

The V gene is TRBV7-9, the J gene TRBJ2-3; tentatively, D is TRBD2 (7 bases). This CDR3 region has 14 residues. Trimming pared 1 base from V and 6 bases from J, leaving 11 bases between. From germline, CDR1 is SEHNR and CDR2 FQNEAQ (reference sequence). The CDR3 protein is CASSLVGGPDTQYF. As DNA, the CDR3 is TGTGCCAGCAGCTTAGTGGGGGGGCCCGATACGCAGTATTTT.

This clone showed up just once. This chain connects TRBV2 to TRBJ2-7, with TRBD1 identical over 10 bases. Germline-derived CDR1 and CDR2 are SNHLY and FYNNEI. The CDR3 sequence is 16 residues long. V trimming: 4 bases; J trimming: 1 base; junction bases outside the gene matches: 7. The CDR3 DNA reads TGTGCCAGCAGTGTGGGGGACAGGGGTGGGTCCTACGAGCAGTACTTC. Amino acid sequence: CASSVGDRGGSYEQYF.

This sequence joins TRBV19 and TRBJ2-7; 7 positions agree with TRBD1. The CDR3 covers 16 residues. CDR1 is LNHDA, CDR2 SQIVND, per germline (reference sequence). J was trimmed by 1 base and V by 1 base; bases with no gene match: 7. The CDR3 loop is CASSIGLGQASYEQYF. CDR3 nucleotides: TGTGCCAGTAGTATAGGGCTCGGACAGGCGTCCTACGAGCAGTACTTC. Together with reference TRBV19 and TRBJ2-7, the CDR3 gives the full variable domain: DGGITQSPKYLFRKEGQNVTLSCEQNLNHDAMYWYRQDPGQGLRLIYYSQIVNDFQKGDIAEGYSVSREKKESFPLTVTSAQKNPTAFYLCASSIGLGQASYEQYFGPGTRLTVT.

The V call is TRBV7-3, the J call TRBJ2-2, with D hard to call. V lost 5 bases, J lost 7 bases, and 8 bases lay in between. This CDR3 is 12 amino acids long. Germline CDR1 SGHTA, CDR2 FQGTGA. The CDR3 spells CASSPIGGELFF. The CDR3 nucleotides read TGTGCCAGCAGCCCCATAGGCGGGGAGCTGTTTTTT.

The chain uses TRBV6-5 and TRBJ2-7; D gene uncertain. This CDR3 is 14 amino acids long. Germline CDR1 MNHEY, CDR2 SVGAGI. Trimming stripped 0 bases from V and 3 bases from J, with 9 bases between. The CDR3 sequence: CASSYSSSYYEQYF. CDR3 bases: TGTGCCAGCAGTTACTCGAGTAGCTACTACGAGCAGTACTTC.

The CDR3: CASIEGAPRGYTF. The CDR3 nucleotides are TGTGCCAGTATAGAGGGGGCGCCCCGAGGCTACACCTTC. The chain combines TRBV2 with TRBJ1-2; 7 bases are a match to TRBD1. Germline lookup yields CDR1 SNHLY and CDR2 FYNNEI. The CDR3 spans 13 residues. V gave up 9 bases and J gave up 8 bases; unmatched junction bases: 12.

The gene calls are TRBV27 and TRBJ1-1, with 9 bases that match TRBD1. Germline CDR1 MNHEY, CDR2 SMNVEV (reference sequence). The ends lost 7 bases at V and 0 bases at J; junction bases unmatched: 6. The length of the CDR3 is 15 residues. The CDR3 region has the DNA TGTGCCAGCATCCCTACAGGGGGCATGAACACTGAAGCTTTCTTT. Protein: CASIPTGGMNTEAFF.

The CDR3 nucleotides are TGTGCCAGCTCAACAGCGGGAGGGCCCCCCTACGAGCAGTACTTC. This encodes CASSTAGGPPYEQYF. The genes are TRBV18 and TRBJ2-7, with TRBD2 identical over 10 bases. J gave up 2 bases and V 5 bases, and 6 bases lay outside the gene matches. The length of the CDR3 is 15 residues. The germline gives CDR1 KGHSH, CDR2 LQKENI.

This chain joins TRBV28 and TRBJ1-2, with TRBD1 matching over 8 bases. With 6 bases clipped from V and 4 bases from J, the junction kept 7 bases outside the gene matches. CDR3 length equals 14 residues. The V gene's germline CDR1 is MDHEN and CDR2 SYDVKM. CDR3 nucleotide sequence: TGTGCCAGCAGATACAGGGGGATCACCTATGGCTACACCTTC. It yields the protein CASRYRGITYGYTF.

The chain uses TRBV27 and TRBJ2-7; D gene uncertain. V lost 3 bases and J lost 3, with 12 bases in between. The CDR3 contains 14 residues. The germline V gene has CDR1 MNHEY and CDR2 SMNVEV (reference sequence). This CDR3 is CASSLADGDYEQYF. The DNA of the CDR3 is TGTGCCAGCAGTTTGGCCGACGGTGACTACGAGCAGTACTTC.

The V and J genes are TRBV4-2 and TRBJ2-1, with D maybe TRBD2 (6 bases). The CDR3 runs 16 residues. Germline lookup yields CDR1 LGHNA and CDR2 YNFKEQ. V lost 0 bases and J lost 8, with 17 bases in between. The CDR3 region is CASSQDLRENYDEQFF. The CDR3 DNA reads as TGTGCCAGCAGCCAAGATTTACGGGAGAATTATGATGAGCAGTTCTTC.

This sequence joins TRBV29-1 and TRBJ1-2; 8 bases are a match to TRBD1. V trimming: 5 bases; J trimming: 4 bases; junction bases outside the gene matches: 12. This CDR3 is 15 amino acids long. Germline V gives CDR1 SQVTM, CDR2 ANQGSEA. For the CDR3, the DNA is TGCAGCGTTTCGACGGACAGGGCTGGTGGCTATGGCTACACCTTC. Translating gives CSVSTDRAGGYGYTF.

As to this clone: Other DNA sequences in the same sample also yield this CDR3. The J gene is TRBJ2-5, the V gene TRBV9; D remains ambiguous. Trimming pared 0 bases from V and 2 bases from J, leaving 8 bases between. This CDR3 is built from 14 residues. The germline CDR1 and CDR2 sequences are SGDLS and YYNGEE. CDR3 protein: CASSVEGSQETQYF. The CDR3 nucleotides are TGTGCCAGCAGCGTAGAGGGCAGTCAAGAGACCCAGTACTTC.

J is TRBJ2-7 and V is TRBV28; D remains unclear. Germline values: CDR1 MDHEN, CDR2 SYDVKM. This CDR3 has 13 amino acids. The V and J ends lost 3 bases and 3 bases respectively, with 9 bases between them. The CDR3 coding sequence is TGTGCCAGCAGTTTCTCTCATAGCTACGAGCAGTACTTC. This translates into CASSFSHSYEQYF. The whole variable domain, remainder taken from reference TRBV28 and TRBJ2-7, is DVKVTQSSRYLVKRTGEKVFLECVQDMDHENMFWYRQDPGLGLRLIYFSYDVKMKEKGDIPEGYSVSREKKERFSLILESASTNQTSMYLCASSFSHSYEQYFGPGTRLTVT.

V is TRBV5-1 and J is TRBJ2-7; 7 nucleotides match TRBD2. J lost 6 bases, V lost 0 bases, and 6 bases had no gene match. The germline V gene has CDR1 SGHRS and CDR2 YFSETQ. CDR3 length equals 14 residues. The CDR3, as DNA: TGCGCCAGCAGCTTGGAGGCGGGAGTGGGCGAGCAGTACTTC. The encoded protein is CASSLEAGVGEQYF.

The gene calls are TRBV15 and TRBJ2-3; 10 bases map to TRBD2. Germline assignment: CDR1 LNHNV and CDR2 YYDKDF (reference sequence). V gave up 0 bases and J gave up 0 bases; unmatched junction bases: 0. There are 16 residues in the CDR3. CDR3 sequence reads: CATSRETSGSTDTQYF. CDR3 in DNA: TGTGCCACCAGCAGAGAGACTAGCGGGAGCACAGATACGCAGTATTTT.

The V and J genes are TRBV29-1 and TRBJ2-1; no reliable D call. The CDR3 runs to 12 residues. Trimming pared 4 bases from V and 10 bases from J, leaving 14 bases between. The germline V gene has CDR1 SQVTM and CDR2 ANQGSEA. CDR3 region: CSVVGQTIEQFF. In DNA form, the CDR3 reads TGCAGCGTTGTTGGCCAGACGATAGAGCAGTTCTTC.

The rearrangement uses TRBV7-2 and TRBJ2-3; 11 nucleotides agree with TRBD2. Germline V gives CDR1 SGHTA, CDR2 FQGNSA. The CDR3 covers 16 residues. V lost 2 bases, J lost 5 bases, and 6 bases stayed unmatched. CDR3 loop: CASSLFSGRAVDTQYF. CDR3 sequence (DNA): TGTGCCAGCAGCTTATTTAGCGGGAGGGCCGTAGATACGCAGTATTTT.

The rearrangement joins TRBV7-6 to TRBJ2-1; D call uncertain. This CDR3 spans 13 amino acids. Trimming left V 6 bases short and J 10 bases short, with 16 bases between. Germline V gene sequence: CDR1 SGHVS, CDR2 FNYEAQ. The DNA of the CDR3 is TGTGCCAGCAGTCAGGCGGCCCAACACGAGCAGTTCTTC. Translated, it gives CASSQAAQHEQFF.

V is TRBV27 and J is TRBJ2-7; D unresolved. The length of the CDR3 is 14 residues. Germline values: CDR1 MNHEY, CDR2 SMNVEV (reference sequence). Trimming removed 7 bases from V and 2 bases from J, with 15 bases in between. CDR3: CASKAYFNAYEQYF. CDR3 DNA: TGTGCCAGCAAGGCATATTTTAATGCCTACGAGCAGTACTTC.

This clone was counted a few times. The chain recombines TRBV6-6 with TRBJ1-1; D is uncertain. Per germline, CDR1 MNHNY and CDR2 SVGAGI (reference sequence). The CDR3 covers 13 residues. Between the trimmed V and J ends, which lost 1 base and 1 base, there was a span of 4 bases. Here the CDR3 DNA reads TGTGCCAGCAGTTACTTTGGGAACACTGAAGCTTTCTTT. Translated: CASSYFGNTEAFF.

This clone was observed a single time. One end of the junction varies from germline; a read error may be responsible. The chain joins TRBV9 to TRBJ1-2; 9 nucleotides align to TRBD1. The V gene's germline CDR1 is SGDLS and CDR2 YYNGEE. The CDR3 spans 19 residues. This chain's CDR3 is CASSVDKRSGTGPNYGYTF. The CDR3 coding sequence is TGTGCCAGCAGCGTAGATAAGAGGTCGGGGACAGGGCCTAATTATGGCTACACCTTC.

The chain couples TRBV14 to TRBJ2-1; D gene unclear. Trimming removed 4 bases at V and 6 bases at J, with 13 bases between. Germline V gene data show CDR1 as SGHDN and CDR2 as FVKESK. The CDR3 is 14 amino acids. In DNA, the CDR3 is TGTGCCAGCAGCCTCATTCCCCCTCTCAATGAGCAGTTCTTC. It is translated as CASSLIPPLNEQFF.

The chain links TRBV19 to TRBJ2-3; D possibly corresponds to TRBD2 (6 bases). The V end lost 6 bases, the J end lost 0 bases, and 16 bases lay between the germline ends. There are 16 residues in the CDR3. The germline gives CDR1 LNHDA, CDR2 SQIVND (reference sequence). The CDR3: CASSRRGTASTDTQYF. The CDR3 DNA follows: TGTGCCAGTAGCCGGCGGGGCACTGCTAGCACAGATACGCAGTATTTT.

This clone was recorded a few times. The genes are TRBV5-4 and TRBJ1-1; D gene uncertain. Trimming left V 1 base short and J 4 bases short, with 8 bases between. The CDR3 has 13 amino acids. Germline assignment: CDR1 SGHNT and CDR2 YYREEE (reference sequence). In DNA, the CDR3 is TGTGCCAGCAGCTTGATTCCCTCCACTGAAGCTTTCTTT. It encodes CASSLIPSTEAFF.

The chain employs TRBV14 and TRBJ2-1, with TRBD2 as a possible D gene (5 bases). V lost 1 base and J lost 4, with 11 bases in between. Looked up from germline, CDR1 is SGHDN and CDR2 is FVKESK. The CDR3 runs to 15 residues. The CDR3 protein is CASSQGPTIYNEQFF. The CDR3 coding sequence is TGTGCCAGCAGCCAAGGGCCGACTATTTACAATGAGCAGTTCTTC.

With regard to this clone: Other nucleotide sequences in the sample specify the same CDR3. The V gene is TRBV4-3, the J gene TRBJ2-7; D unresolved. V was pared by 0 bases and J by 0 bases, with 9 bases between. The CDR3 covers 15 residues. Germline CDR1 reads LGHNA; CDR2 reads YSLEER. CDR3 sequence reads: CASSQDSGGSYEQYF. The CDR3 DNA reads TGCGCCAGCAGCCAAGATTCGGGCGGCTCCTACGAGCAGTACTTC.

The J gene is TRBJ1-2, the V gene TRBV9; 7 bases match TRBD1. With V trimmed by 2 bases and J by 3 bases, 19 bases remained unmatched. Germline CDR1 and CDR2: SGDLS and YYNGEE. The CDR3 is 19 residues long. The CDR3 sequence is CASSVSPGTAPKGDYGYTF. The CDR3 bases are TGTGCCAGCAGCGTTAGCCCTGGGACAGCCCCAAAAGGAGACTATGGCTACACCTTC.

The chain employs TRBV9 and TRBJ2-1; 7 bases fit TRBD2. Germline V gene sequence: CDR1 SGDLS, CDR2 YYNGEE. V lost 0 bases, J lost 5 bases, and 5 bases stayed unmatched. The CDR3 is 15 residues long. CDR3 in DNA: TGTGCCAGCAGCGTAGGGGGAGGGAGACACAATGAGCAGTTCTTC. Its protein product is CASSVGGGRHNEQFF.

The chain couples TRBV5-6 to TRBJ1-1; maybe TRBD1 (5 bases). There are 11 residues in the CDR3. The V end lost 2 bases, the J end lost 9 bases, and 8 bases lay between the germline ends. CDR1 is SGHDT, CDR2 YYEEEE, per germline. The CDR3 DNA reads TGTGCCAGCAGCTTTGCAGGGAAAGCTTTCTTT. It is translated as CASSFAGKAFF.

The chain carries TRBV19 and TRBJ1-5, with TRBD1 matching over 8 bases. The CDR3 is made up of 16 amino acids. Per germline, CDR1 LNHDA and CDR2 SQIVND (reference sequence). V lost 6 bases and J lost 2; bases outside the gene matches: 9. CDR3 DNA sequence: TGTGCCAGTAGCCATCGGACAGGGACGGGCAATCAGCCCCAGCATTTT. This sequence encodes CASSHRTGTGNQPQHF. The variable domain in full, with the rest retrieved from reference TRBV19 and TRBJ1-5, is DGGITQSPKYLFRKEGQNVTLSCEQNLNHDAMYWYRQDPGQGLRLIYYSQIVNDFQKGDIAEGYSVSREKKESFPLTVTSAQKNPTAFYLCASSHRTGTGNQPQHFGDGTRLSIL.